The 24 T cell receptor beta chains below all came from one sample that was sequenced in a study of cytomegalovirus exposure and HLA in healthy donors. The PCR employed 60 Vbeta primers together with 13 Jbeta primers. Clones were read by immunoSEQ multiplex PCR, and TCRdb kept only the in-frame ones, dropping some. The profile shows about 130,000 clones, over 60% of them singletons. Sequenced sample: PBMCs. The receptor source for this set is a human donor in good health.

The V and J genes are TRBV28 and TRBJ2-1; possibly TRBD2 for D (6 bases). This CDR3 spans 23 amino acids. In germline, CDR1 is MDHEN, CDR2 SYDVKM. Deletions cut 1 base from V and 5 bases from J, with 36 bases between. In nucleotides, the CDR3 is TGTGCCAGCAGTTTATCCAAGCGAAAAGCGGGTTTTCTGGGGAGTAGATTGGACAATGAGCAGTTCTTC. Its protein is CASSLSKRKAGFLGSRLDNEQFF. Filled out from reference TRBV28 and TRBJ2-1, the complete variable domain reads DVKVTQSSRYLVKRTGEKVFLECVQDMDHENMFWYRQDPGLGLRLIYFSYDVKMKEKGDIPEGYSVSREKKERFSLILESASTNQTSMYLCASSLSKRKAGFLGSRLDNEQFFGPGTRLTVL.

With regard to this clone: The sample contains more than one DNA sequence encoding this CDR3. The V and J genes are TRBV6-6 and TRBJ2-1; D not resolved. Germline CDR1 and CDR2: MNHNY and SVGAGI (reference sequence). The CDR3 loop spans 11 amino acids. V lost 2 bases and J 7 bases, leaving 3 bases between the germline ends. The CDR3, as DNA: TGTGCCAGCAGTTACCTTAATGAGCAGTTCTTC. Amino acid sequence: CASSYLNEQFF.

This sequence joins TRBV5-4 and TRBJ2-2; 11 bases align to TRBD1. CDR3 size: 14 residues. Germline V CDR1 and CDR2: SGHNT, YYREEE (reference sequence). After removal of 9 bases from V and 7 bases from J, the junction contained 8 bases not matched to a gene. The CDR3 sequence is CANEDRGRRGELFF. In nucleotides, the CDR3 is TGTGCCAACGAGGACAGGGGGCGACGCGGGGAGCTGTTTTTT.

This sequence joins TRBV30 and TRBJ2-7; 7 bases are shared with TRBD2. Germline CDR1 reads GTSNPN; CDR2 reads SVGIG (reference sequence). Unmatched junction bases numbered 7, after V lost 8 bases and J lost 3 bases. This CDR3 has 12 amino acids. The CDR3 is CAGIAGGYEQYF. CDR3 DNA sequence: TGTGCCGGGATAGCGGGCGGCTACGAGCAGTACTTC.

The J gene is TRBJ2-1, the V gene TRBV11-3; 8 positions agree with TRBD1. After removal of 2 bases from V and 8 bases from J, the junction contained 14 bases not matched to a gene. There are 17 residues in the CDR3. Germline loops: CDR1 SGHNT, CDR2 YENEEA. The CDR3 protein is CASSLSAGGRGQDEQFF. Written as DNA, the CDR3 is TGTGCCAGCAGCTTAAGTGCAGGGGGCAGGGGGCAGGATGAGCAGTTCTTC.

This sequence joins TRBV7-2 and TRBJ1-2; a possible D gene is TRBD1 (5 bases). Trimming took off 1 base at V and 4 bases at J, with 19 bases between the two ends. The germline CDR1 and CDR2 sequences are SGHTA and FQGNSA. The CDR3 loop spans 17 amino acids. CDR3 DNA: TGTGCCAGCAGCTTAGGTGACAGATTTGCTCCATTCTATGGCTACACCTTC. This translates into CASSLGDRFAPFYGYTF.

This clone appeared a few times. The V gene is TRBV7-2, the J gene TRBJ1-5; D is perhaps TRBD1 (5 bases). This CDR3 contains 16 residues. V lost 5 bases to trimming and J lost 2 bases, with 16 bases between them. Germline V gives CDR1 SGHTA, CDR2 FQGNSA. The CDR3 spells CASSPRGGIGNQPQHF. In DNA form, the CDR3 reads TGTGCCAGCAGCCCTCGGGGCGGGATAGGCAATCAGCCCCAGCATTTT.

The gene calls are TRBV29-1 and TRBJ1-2; D not resolved. The germline V gene encodes CDR1 SQVTM and CDR2 ANQGSEA. The CDR3 is 14 amino acids. Between the trimmed V and J ends, which lost 3 bases and 2 bases, there was a span of 13 bases. CDR3: CSVDSLTDNYGYTF. The CDR3 DNA is TGCAGCGTTGATTCCCTTACAGACAACTATGGCTACACCTTC.

The CDR3 DNA reads TGTGCCAGCAGCCGGACAGGGGACGGGGAGCTGTTTTTT. It encodes CASSRTGDGELFF. The chain couples TRBV7-2 to TRBJ2-2, with TRBD1 identical over 9 bases. Germline V gives CDR1 SGHTA, CDR2 FQGNSA. With V trimmed by 5 bases and J by 7 bases, 2 bases remained unmatched. The CDR3 runs 13 residues.

In this sample, this clone turned up a few times. The DNA for the CDR3 is TGTGCCAGCAGCTTGACGAGACTAGCCGGGGAGCTGTTTTTT. It codes for CASSLTRLAGELFF. The chain recombines TRBV11-3 with TRBJ2-2, with a tentative D call TRBD2 (6 bases). Between the trimmed V and J ends, which lost 3 bases and 6 bases, there was a span of 11 bases. The CDR3 covers 14 residues. Germline V gene lookup returns CDR1 SGHNT and CDR2 YENEEA.

The chain uses TRBV27 and TRBJ2-2, with TRBD2 matching over 14 bases. V shed 5 bases and J 6 bases; nucleotides not matched to a gene: 11. Germline V gene lookup returns CDR1 MNHEY and CDR2 SMNVEV (reference sequence). The CDR3 is made up of 18 amino acids. The DNA for the CDR3 is TGTGCCAGCAGTCTAATGACCGGACTAGCGGGAGGCGCCGGGGAGCTGTTTTTT. Translating gives CASSLMTGLAGGAGELFF.

The chain carries TRBV5-1 and TRBJ1-3; 8 bases agree with TRBD1. CDR3 length equals 15 residues. The J segment lost 4 bases and the V segment lost 3 bases, leaving 6 bases of the junction unmatched. Germline V gene lookup returns CDR1 SGHRS and CDR2 YFSETQ. In DNA, the CDR3 is TGCGCCAGCAGCTCGGGACAGGCGCGCGGAAACACCATATATTTT. This sequence encodes CASSSGQARGNTIYF.

V is TRBV4-2 and J is TRBJ2-1; D remains ambiguous. The CDR3 is 12 residues long. V gave up 1 base and J gave up 7 bases, with 5 bases separating them. CDR1 is LGHNA, CDR2 YNFKEQ, per germline. CDR3: CASSQGANEQFF. Here the CDR3 DNA reads TGTGCCAGCAGCCAAGGGGCAAATGAGCAGTTCTTC.

The rearrangement joins TRBV5-6 to TRBJ1-1, with TRBD1 as a possible D gene (6 bases). CDR1 is SGHDT, CDR2 YYEEEE, per germline. V was pared by 2 bases and J by 5 bases, with 10 bases between. The CDR3 contains 13 residues. CDR3 coding DNA: TGTGCCAGCAGCTTACAGGGTTGGACTGAAGCTTTCTTT. Its translation is CASSLQGWTEAFF. Filled out from reference TRBV5-6 and TRBJ1-1, the complete variable domain reads DAGVTQSPTHLIKTRGQQVTLRCSPKSGHDTVSWYQQALGQGPQFIFQYYEEEERQRGNFPDRFSGHQFPNYSSELNVNALLLGDSALYLCASSLQGWTEAFFGQGTRLTVV.

The chain has TRBV7-3 and TRBJ2-1; 9 bases match TRBD2. The germline gives CDR1 SGHTA, CDR2 FQGTGA. J was trimmed by 10 bases and V by 7 bases; bases with no gene match: 8. This CDR3 has 13 amino acids. The CDR3 bases are TGTGCCAGCAACTTGGCGGGGGGGCCGGAGCAGTTCTTC. Translating gives CASNLAGGPEQFF.

V usage is TRBV5-1 and J usage is TRBJ2-7, with D unresolved. The CDR3 extends over 14 amino acids. The germline V gene encodes CDR1 SGHRS and CDR2 YFSETQ. V gave up 0 bases and J gave up 0 bases, with 7 bases separating them. The CDR3, as DNA: TGCGCCAGCAGCTTGGTGCGCGGCTCCTACGAGCAGTACTTC. Its protein is CASSLVRGSYEQYF. Full variable domain (rest looked up from reference TRBV5-1 and TRBJ2-7): KAGVTQTPRYLIKTRGQQVTLSCSPISGHRSVSWYQQTPGQGLQFLFEYFSETQRNKGNFPGRFSGRQFSNSRSEMNVSTLELGDSALYLCASSLVRGSYEQYFGPGTRLTVT.

The V call is TRBV7-2, the J call TRBJ2-7, with D possibly TRBD2 on 6 matching bases. V was clipped by 3 bases and J by 3 bases, with 15 bases between them. The CDR3 sequence is 15 residues long. Germline CDR1 is SGHTA and CDR2 is FQGNSA. This CDR3 reads CASSFTGSRDYEQYF. As DNA, the CDR3 is TGTGCCAGCAGCTTCACCGGGAGTAGGGACTACGAGCAGTACTTC.

On this clone itself: The sample contains more than one DNA sequence encoding this CDR3. The chain has TRBV6-4 and TRBJ2-1; 7 nucleotides agree with TRBD2. The CDR3 is 16 amino acids. V trimming: 2 bases; J trimming: 0 bases; junction bases outside the gene matches: 4. Germline-derived CDR1 and CDR2 are MRHNA and SNTAGT. This chain's CDR3 is CASSDVGGSSYNEQFF. CDR3 sequence (DNA): TGTGCCAGCAGTGACGTCGGCGGGAGCTCCTACAATGAGCAGTTCTTC.

The genes are TRBV5-4 and TRBJ2-3; D is perhaps TRBD2 (7 bases). CDR3 length: 15 residues. Trimming stripped 4 bases from V and 4 bases from J, with 16 bases between. CDR1 and CDR2 (germline): SGHNT, YYREEE (reference sequence). The CDR3 spells CASSVGRGGADTQYF. As DNA, the CDR3 is TGTGCCAGCAGCGTAGGCAGAGGGGGGGCAGATACGCAGTATTTT. The variable domain in full, with the rest retrieved from reference TRBV5-4 and TRBJ2-3, is ETGVTQSPTHLIKTRGQQVTLRCSSQSGHNTVSWYQQALGQGPQFIFQYYREEENGRGNFPPRFSGLQFPNYSSELNVNALELDDSALYLCASSVGRGGADTQYFGPGTRLTVL.

For this clone: Germline is not matched at one junction end, which may reflect a read error. Distinct nucleotide sequences in the sample also encode this CDR3. This chain uses TRBV10-3 with TRBJ2-5, with D perhaps TRBD2 (7 bases). Looked up from germline, CDR1 is ENHRY and CDR2 is SYGVKD. This CDR3 is 13 amino acids long. CDR3 protein: CAISPGGRETQYF. In DNA, the CDR3 is TGTGCCATCAGCCCCGGGGGGCGGGAGACTCAGTACTTC.

The chain links TRBV6-4 to TRBJ2-2; TRBD2 agrees at 12 bases. V lost 8 bases and J lost 5; bases outside the gene matches: 3. The CDR3 is 14 residues long. Germline lookup yields CDR1 MRHNA and CDR2 SNTAGT. The CDR3 sequence is CASRLAGGTGELFF. The CDR3 DNA sequence: TGTGCCAGCCGCCTAGCGGGGGGGACCGGGGAGCTGTTTTTT.

A few counts support this clone. The chain combines TRBV7-3 with TRBJ2-1, with a weak D call TRBD2 (6 bases). Germline lookup yields CDR1 SGHTA and CDR2 FQGTGA. Trimming removed 3 bases from V and 1 base from J, with 10 bases in between. This CDR3 contains 15 residues. For the CDR3, the DNA is TGTGCCAGCAGCTTCACCAGCGGGTCCTACAATGAGCAGTTCTTC. Translating gives CASSFTSGSYNEQFF.

The chain is built from TRBV15 and TRBJ1-5, with D possibly matching TRBD1 (5 bases). The length of the CDR3 is 14 residues. Germline values: CDR1 LNHNV, CDR2 YYDKDF (reference sequence). The V end was cut by 5 bases, the J end by 6 bases, with 14 bases between. The CDR3 loop reads CATSRAGPGQPQHF. In DNA, the CDR3 is TGTGCCACCAGCCGAGCAGGGCCGGGTCAGCCCCAGCATTTT.

This clone showed up just a few times. V gene TRBV4-1 combines with J gene TRBJ1-5, with 9 bases aligning to TRBD1. The germline V gene encodes CDR1 MGHRA and CDR2 YSYEKL. With V trimmed by 1 base and J by 2 bases, 9 bases remained unmatched. The CDR3 sequence is 18 residues long. As DNA, the CDR3 is TGCGCCAGCAGCCAAGTTATCGGGACAGGGTTTGGCAATCAGCCCCAGCATTTT. Amino acid sequence: CASSQVIGTGFGNQPQHF.